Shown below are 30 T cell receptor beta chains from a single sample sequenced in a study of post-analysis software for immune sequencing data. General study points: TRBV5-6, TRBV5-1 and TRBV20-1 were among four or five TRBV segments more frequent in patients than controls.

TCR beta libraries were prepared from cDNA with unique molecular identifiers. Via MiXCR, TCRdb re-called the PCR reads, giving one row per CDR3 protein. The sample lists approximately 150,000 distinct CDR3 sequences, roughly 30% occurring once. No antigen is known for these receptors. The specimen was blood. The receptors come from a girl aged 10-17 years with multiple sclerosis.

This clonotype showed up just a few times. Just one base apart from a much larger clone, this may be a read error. CDR3 bases: TGTGCCGGCAGTACCACAGGGGGCCGAGAGACCCAGTACTTC. This codes for CAGSTTGGRETQYF. The chain combines TRBV6-5 with TRBJ2-5, with 9 positions matching TRBD1. Germline loops: CDR1 MNHEY, CDR2 SVGAGI. The CDR3 spans 14 residues.

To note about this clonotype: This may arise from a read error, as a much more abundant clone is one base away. This CDR3 reads CASSERTGGSGGYTF. In DNA, the CDR3 is TGTGCCAGCAGTGAGCGGACAGGGGGAAGTGGAGGCTACACCTTC. V is TRBV6-4 and J is TRBJ1-2; 10 bases match TRBD1. The CDR3 extends over 15 amino acids. Germline V lookup: CDR1 MRHNA, CDR2 SNTAGT. Trimming removed 3 bases from V and 8 bases from J; junction bases left unmatched: 9.

This CDR3 is CASNGQGSWYEQYF. CDR3 DNA: TGTGCCAGCAATGGACAGGGGAGTTGGTACGAGCAGTACTTC. The chain is built from TRBV2 and TRBJ2-7, with 9 bases matching TRBD1. The germline V gene has CDR1 SNHLY and CDR2 FYNNEI. Trimming removed 7 bases from V and 4 bases from J; junction bases left unmatched: 8. There are 14 residues in the CDR3.

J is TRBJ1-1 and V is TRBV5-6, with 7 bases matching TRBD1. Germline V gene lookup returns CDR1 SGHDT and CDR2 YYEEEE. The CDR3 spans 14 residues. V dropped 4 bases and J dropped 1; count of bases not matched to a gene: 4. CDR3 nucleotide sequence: TGTGCCAGCAGCCTGGGACAGCCGAACACTGAAGCTTTCTTT. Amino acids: CASSLGQPNTEAFF.

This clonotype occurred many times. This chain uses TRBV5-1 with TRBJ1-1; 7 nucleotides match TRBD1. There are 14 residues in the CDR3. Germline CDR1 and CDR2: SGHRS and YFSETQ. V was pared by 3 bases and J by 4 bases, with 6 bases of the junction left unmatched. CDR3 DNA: TGCGCCAGCAGCTCACAGGGGTCGAGCACTGAAGCTTTCTTT. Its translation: CASSSQGSSTEAFF.

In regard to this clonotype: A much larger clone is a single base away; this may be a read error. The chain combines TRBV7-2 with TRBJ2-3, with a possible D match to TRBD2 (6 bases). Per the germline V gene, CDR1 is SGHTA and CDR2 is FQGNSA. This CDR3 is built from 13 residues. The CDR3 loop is CAGSLEGSDTQYF. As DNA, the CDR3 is TGTGCCGGCAGCTTGGAGGGATCAGATACGCAGTATTTT.

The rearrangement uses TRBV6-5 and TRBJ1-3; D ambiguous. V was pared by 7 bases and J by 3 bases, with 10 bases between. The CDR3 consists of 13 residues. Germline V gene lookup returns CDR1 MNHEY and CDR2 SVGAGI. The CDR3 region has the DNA TGTGCCAGCACCACCTCCTATGGAAACACCATATATTTT. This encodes CASTTSYGNTIYF.

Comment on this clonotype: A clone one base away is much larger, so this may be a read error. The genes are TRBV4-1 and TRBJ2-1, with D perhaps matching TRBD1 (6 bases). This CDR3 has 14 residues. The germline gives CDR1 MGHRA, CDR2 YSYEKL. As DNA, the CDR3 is TGCGCCAGCAGCCAACAACAGGGCTACAATGGGCAGTTCTTC. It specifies CASSQQQGYNGQFF.

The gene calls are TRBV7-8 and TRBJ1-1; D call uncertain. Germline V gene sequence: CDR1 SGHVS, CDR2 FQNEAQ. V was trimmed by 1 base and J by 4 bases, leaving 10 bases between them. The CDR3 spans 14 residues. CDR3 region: CASSLELVGTEAFF. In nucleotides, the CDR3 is TGTGCCAGCAGCTTAGAACTGGTAGGCACTGAAGCTTTCTTT.

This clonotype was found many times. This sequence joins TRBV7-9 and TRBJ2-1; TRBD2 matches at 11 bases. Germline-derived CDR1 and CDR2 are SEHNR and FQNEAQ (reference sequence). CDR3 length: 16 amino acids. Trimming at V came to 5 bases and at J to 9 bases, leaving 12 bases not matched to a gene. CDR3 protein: CASSIQTSGAVGEQFF. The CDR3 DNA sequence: TGTGCCAGCAGCATACAGACTAGCGGGGCCGTCGGTGAGCAGTTCTTC.

DNA for the CDR3: TGTGCCAGCAGTGGACGGGGGGCGACCTACGAGCAGTACTTC. Protein product: CASSGRGATYEQYF. The gene calls are TRBV27 and TRBJ2-7; tentatively, D is TRBD2 (7 bases). V was cut by 5 bases and J by 2 bases, with 13 bases left in between. Germline lookup yields CDR1 MNHEY and CDR2 SMNVEV (reference sequence). The CDR3 sequence is 14 residues long.

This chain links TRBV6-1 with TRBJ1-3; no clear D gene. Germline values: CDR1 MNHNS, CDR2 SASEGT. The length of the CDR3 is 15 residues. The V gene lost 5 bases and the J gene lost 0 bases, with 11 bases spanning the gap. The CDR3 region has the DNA TGTGCCAGCAGTCCCACGGTCTACTCTGGAAACACCATATATTTT. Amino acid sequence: CASSPTVYSGNTIYF.

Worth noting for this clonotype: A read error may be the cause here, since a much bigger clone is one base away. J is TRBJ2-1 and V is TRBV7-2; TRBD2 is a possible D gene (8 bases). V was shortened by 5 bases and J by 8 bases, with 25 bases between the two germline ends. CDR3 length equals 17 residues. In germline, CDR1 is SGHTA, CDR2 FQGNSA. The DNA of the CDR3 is TGTGCCAGCAGCGCCCAGGGGGTGGGACTAGTAAATCATGAGCAGTTCTTC. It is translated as CASSAQGVGLVNHEQFF. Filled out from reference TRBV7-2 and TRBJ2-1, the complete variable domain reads GAGVSQSPSNKVTEKGKDVELRCDPISGHTALYWYRQSLGQGLEFLIYFQGNSAPDKSGLPSDRFSAERTGGSVSTLTIQRTQQEDSAVYLCASSAQGVGLVNHEQFFGPGTRLTVL.

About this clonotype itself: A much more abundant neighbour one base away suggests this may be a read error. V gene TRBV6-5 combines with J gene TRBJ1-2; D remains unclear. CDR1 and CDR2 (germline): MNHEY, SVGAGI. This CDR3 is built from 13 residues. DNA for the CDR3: TGTGTCAGCAGTTACTCCGAACAAGGGGGCTACACCTTC. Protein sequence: CVSSYSEQGGYTF.

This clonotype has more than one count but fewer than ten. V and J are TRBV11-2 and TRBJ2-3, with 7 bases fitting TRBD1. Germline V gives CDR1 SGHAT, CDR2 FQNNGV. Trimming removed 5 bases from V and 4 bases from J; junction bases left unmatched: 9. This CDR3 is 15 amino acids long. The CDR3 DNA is TGTGCCAGCAGCCAACAGGGGAATTTAGCAGATACGCAGTATTTT. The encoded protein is CASSQQGNLADTQYF.

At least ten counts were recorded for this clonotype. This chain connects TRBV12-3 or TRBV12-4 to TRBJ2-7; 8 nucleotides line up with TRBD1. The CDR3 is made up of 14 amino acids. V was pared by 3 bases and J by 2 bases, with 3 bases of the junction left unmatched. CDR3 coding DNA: TGTGCCAGCAGTTTTGCACAGGGGGCCTACGAGCAGTACTTC. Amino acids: CASSFAQGAYEQYF.

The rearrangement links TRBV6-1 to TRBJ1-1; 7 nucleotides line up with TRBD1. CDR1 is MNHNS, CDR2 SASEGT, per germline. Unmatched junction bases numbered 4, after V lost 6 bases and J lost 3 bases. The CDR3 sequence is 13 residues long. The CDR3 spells CASSHRGYTEAFF. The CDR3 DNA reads TGTGCCAGCAGCCACAGGGGCTACACTGAAGCTTTCTTT.

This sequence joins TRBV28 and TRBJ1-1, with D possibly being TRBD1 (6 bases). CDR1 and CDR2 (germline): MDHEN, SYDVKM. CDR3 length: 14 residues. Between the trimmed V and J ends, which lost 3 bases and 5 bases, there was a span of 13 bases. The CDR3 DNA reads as TGTGCCAGCAGTTTGGTGGAAAGGGGGACTGAAGCTTTCTTT. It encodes CASSLVERGTEAFF.

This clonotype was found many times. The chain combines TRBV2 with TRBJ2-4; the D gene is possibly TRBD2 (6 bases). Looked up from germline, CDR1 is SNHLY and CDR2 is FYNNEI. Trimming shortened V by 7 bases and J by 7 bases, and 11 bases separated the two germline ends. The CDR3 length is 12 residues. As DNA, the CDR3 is TGTGCCAGCAATTGGGCGGGGAACATTCAGTACTTC. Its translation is CASNWAGNIQYF.

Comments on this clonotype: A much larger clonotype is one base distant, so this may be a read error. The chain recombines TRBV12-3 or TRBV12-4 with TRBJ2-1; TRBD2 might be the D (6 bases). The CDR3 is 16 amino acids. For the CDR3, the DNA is TGTGTCAGCAGTCCCCGACGGGAGATGGGCTACAATGAGCAGTTCTTC. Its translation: CVSSPRREMGYNEQFF.

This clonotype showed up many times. CDR3 loop: CASRPHRTSYEQYF. CDR3 bases: TGTGCCAGCAGACCTCATAGGACCTCCTACGAGCAGTACTTC. This chain connects TRBV6-5 to TRBJ2-7; D is unresolved. CDR3 size: 14 residues. Germline V gene data show CDR1 as MNHEY and CDR2 as SVGAGI. V lost 6 bases and J 0 bases, leaving 12 bases between the germline ends.

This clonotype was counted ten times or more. The CDR3 region is CASSQVRDHDEAFF. The CDR3 coding sequence is TGTGCCAGCAGCCAAGTTCGGGATCATGATGAAGCTTTCTTT. The chain is built from TRBV3-1 and TRBJ1-1; no firm D call. The CDR3 covers 14 residues. Trimming stripped 1 base from V and 7 bases from J, with 13 bases between. Germline V gives CDR1 LGHDT, CDR2 YNNKEL (reference sequence).

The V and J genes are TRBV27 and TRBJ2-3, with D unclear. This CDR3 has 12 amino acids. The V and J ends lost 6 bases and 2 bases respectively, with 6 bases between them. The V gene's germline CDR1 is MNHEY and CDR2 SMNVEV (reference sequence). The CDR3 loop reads CASRLTTDTQYF. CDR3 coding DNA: TGTGCCAGCAGGTTAACCACAGATACGCAGTATTTT.

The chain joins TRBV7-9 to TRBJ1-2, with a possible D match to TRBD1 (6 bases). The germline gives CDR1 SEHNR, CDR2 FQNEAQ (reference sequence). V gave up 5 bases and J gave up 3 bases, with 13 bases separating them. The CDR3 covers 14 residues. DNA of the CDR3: TGTGCCAGCAGCCCACAGGGAACCGACTATGGCTACACCTTC. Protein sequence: CASSPQGTDYGYTF.

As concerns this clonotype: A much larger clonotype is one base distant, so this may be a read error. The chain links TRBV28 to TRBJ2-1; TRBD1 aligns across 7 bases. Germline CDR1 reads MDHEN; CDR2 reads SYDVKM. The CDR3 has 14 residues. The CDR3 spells CASSSGQAYNEPFF. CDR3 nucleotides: TGTGCCAGCAGTTCCGGACAGGCCTACAATGAGCCGTTCTTC.

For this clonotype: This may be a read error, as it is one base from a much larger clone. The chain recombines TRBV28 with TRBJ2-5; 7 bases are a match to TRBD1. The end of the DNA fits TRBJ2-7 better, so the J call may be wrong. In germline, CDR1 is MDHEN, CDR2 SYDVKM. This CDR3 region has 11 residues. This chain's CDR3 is CALGGDYEQYF. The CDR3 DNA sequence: TGTGCCCTAGGGGGCGACTACGAGCAGTACTTC.

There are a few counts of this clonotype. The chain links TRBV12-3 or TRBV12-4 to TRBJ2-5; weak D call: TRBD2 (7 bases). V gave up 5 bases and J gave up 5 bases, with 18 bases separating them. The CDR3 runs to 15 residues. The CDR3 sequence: CASSPEGGTMETQYF. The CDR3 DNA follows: TGTGCCAGCAGTCCTGAAGGGGGGACTATGGAGACCCAGTACTTC.

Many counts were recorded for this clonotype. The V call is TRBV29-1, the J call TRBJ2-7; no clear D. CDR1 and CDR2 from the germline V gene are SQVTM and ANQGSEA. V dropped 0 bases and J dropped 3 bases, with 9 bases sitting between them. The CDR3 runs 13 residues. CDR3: CSVEDGEIYEQYF. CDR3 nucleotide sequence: TGCAGCGTTGAAGATGGAGAGATCTACGAGCAGTACTTC.

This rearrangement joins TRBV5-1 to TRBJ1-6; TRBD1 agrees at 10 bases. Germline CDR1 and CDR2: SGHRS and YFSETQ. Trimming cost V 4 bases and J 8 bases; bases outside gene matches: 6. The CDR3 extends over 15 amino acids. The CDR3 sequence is CASSPSGTGDSPLHF. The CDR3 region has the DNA TGCGCCAGCAGCCCCTCCGGGACAGGGGATTCACCCCTCCACTTT.

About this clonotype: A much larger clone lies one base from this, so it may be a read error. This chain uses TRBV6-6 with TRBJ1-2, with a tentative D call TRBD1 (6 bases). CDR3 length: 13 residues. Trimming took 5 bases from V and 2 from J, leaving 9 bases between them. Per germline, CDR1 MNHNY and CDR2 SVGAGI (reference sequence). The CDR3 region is CASSDQGNYGYTF. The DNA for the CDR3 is TGTGCCAGCAGTGACCAGGGGAACTATGGCTACACCTTC.